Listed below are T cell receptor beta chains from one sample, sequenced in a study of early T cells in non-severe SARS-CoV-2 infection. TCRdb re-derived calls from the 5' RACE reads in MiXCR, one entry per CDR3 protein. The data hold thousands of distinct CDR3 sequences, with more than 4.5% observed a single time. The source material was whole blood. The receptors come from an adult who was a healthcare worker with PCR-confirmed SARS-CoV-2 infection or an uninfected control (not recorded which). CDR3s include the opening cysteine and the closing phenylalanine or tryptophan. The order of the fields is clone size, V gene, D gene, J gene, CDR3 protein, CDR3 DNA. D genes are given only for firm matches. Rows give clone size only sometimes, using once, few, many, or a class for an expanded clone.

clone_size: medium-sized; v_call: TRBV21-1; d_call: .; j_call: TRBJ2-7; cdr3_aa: CASSKVNEQYF; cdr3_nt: TGTGCCAGCAGCAAAGTTAACGAGCAGTACTTC
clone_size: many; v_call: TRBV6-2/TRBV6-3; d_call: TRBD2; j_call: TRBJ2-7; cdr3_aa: CASSYSPGLASYEQYF; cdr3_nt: TGTGCCAGCAGTTACTCTCCGGGACTAGCATCCTACGAGCAGTACTTC
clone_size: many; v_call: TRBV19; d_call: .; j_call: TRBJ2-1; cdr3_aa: CASSIAGNRYNEQFF; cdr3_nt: TGTGCCAGTAGTATCGCCGGGAATAGGTACAATGAGCAGTTCTTC
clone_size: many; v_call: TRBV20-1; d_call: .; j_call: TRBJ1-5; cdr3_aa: CSASRVGQGWGNQPQHF; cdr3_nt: TGCAGTGCTAGCCGTGTTGGGCAGGGTTGGGGGAATCAGCCCCAGCATTTT
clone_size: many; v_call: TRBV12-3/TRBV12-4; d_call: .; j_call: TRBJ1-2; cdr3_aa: CASSSSGKVFTF; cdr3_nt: TGTGCCAGCAGTTCTTCCGGAAAAGTGTTCACCTTC
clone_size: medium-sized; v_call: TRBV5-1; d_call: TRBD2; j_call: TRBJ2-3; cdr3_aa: CASSQLADTDTQYF; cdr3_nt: TGCGCCAGCAGCCAACTAGCGGACACAGATACGCAGTATTTT
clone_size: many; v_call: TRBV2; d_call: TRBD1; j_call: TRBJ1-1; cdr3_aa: CASSPDRDGYAFF; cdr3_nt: TGTGCCAGCAGTCCCGACAGGGACGGGTACGCTTTCTTT
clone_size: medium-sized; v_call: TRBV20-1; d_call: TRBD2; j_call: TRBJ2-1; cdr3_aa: CSASGQLAGRYNEQFF; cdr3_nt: TGCAGTGCTTCTGGACAACTAGCGGGAAGGTACAATGAGCAGTTCTTC
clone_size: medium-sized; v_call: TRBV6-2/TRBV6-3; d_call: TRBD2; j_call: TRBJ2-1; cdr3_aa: CASYPTSATAEQFF; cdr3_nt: TGTGCCAGCTACCCCACTAGCGCCACCGCTGAGCAGTTCTTC
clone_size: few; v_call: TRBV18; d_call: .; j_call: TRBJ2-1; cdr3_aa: CASSPREQGGHNEQFF; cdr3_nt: TGTGCCAGCTCACCACGTGAACAGGGTGGACACAATGAGCAGTTCTTC
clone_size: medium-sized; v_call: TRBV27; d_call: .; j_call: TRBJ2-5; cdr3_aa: CASSLVGEETQYF; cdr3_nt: TGTGCCAGCAGTTTGGTGGGAGAGGAGACCCAGTACTTC
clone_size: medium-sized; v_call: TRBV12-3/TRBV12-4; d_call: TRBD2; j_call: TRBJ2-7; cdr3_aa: CASSLGEGSGKNEQYF; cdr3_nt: TGTGCCAGCAGTTTAGGGGAGGGTAGCGGGAAGAACGAGCAGTACTTC
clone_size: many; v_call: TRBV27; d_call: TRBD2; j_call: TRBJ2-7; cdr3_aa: CASSSGLAYEQYF; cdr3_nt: TGTGCCAGCAGTTCAGGACTAGCGTACGAGCAGTACTTC
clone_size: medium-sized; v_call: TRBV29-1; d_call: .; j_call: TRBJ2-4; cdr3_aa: CSVDWPQGIQYF; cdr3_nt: TGCAGCGTTGATTGGCCGCAGGGCATTCAGTACTTC
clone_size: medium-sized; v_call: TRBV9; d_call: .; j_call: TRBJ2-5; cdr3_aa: CASSFRGVDQETQYF; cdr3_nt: TGTGCCAGCAGCTTTAGGGGAGTAGACCAAGAGACCCAGTACTTC
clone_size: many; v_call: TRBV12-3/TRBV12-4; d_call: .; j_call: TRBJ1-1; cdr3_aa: CASTGGGALNTEAFF; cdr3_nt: TGTGCCAGCACCGGCGGGGGGGCTTTGAACACTGAAGCTTTCTTT
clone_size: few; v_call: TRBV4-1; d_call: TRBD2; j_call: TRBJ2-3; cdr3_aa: CASSQVLAGSTDTQYF; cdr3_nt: TGCGCCAGCAGCCAAGTACTAGCGGGAAGCACAGATACGCAGTATTTT
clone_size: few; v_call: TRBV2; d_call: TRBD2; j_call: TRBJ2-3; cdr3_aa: CASSVTSGRTDTQYF; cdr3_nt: TGTGCCAGCAGTGTCACTAGCGGGAGGACAGATACGCAGTATTTT
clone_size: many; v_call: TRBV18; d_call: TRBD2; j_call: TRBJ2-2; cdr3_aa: CASSPLLAGANTGELFF; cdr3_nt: TGTGCCAGCTCACCACTGCTAGCGGGAGCGAACACCGGGGAGCTGTTTTTT
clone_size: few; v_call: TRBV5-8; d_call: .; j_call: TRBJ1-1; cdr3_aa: CASSTRQSEAFF; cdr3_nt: TGTGCCAGCAGCACACGACAGAGTGAAGCTTTCTTT
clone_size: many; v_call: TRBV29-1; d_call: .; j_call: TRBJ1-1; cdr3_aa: CSVRSRGTGTEAFF; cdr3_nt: TGCAGCGTGAGATCGAGGGGGACGGGCACTGAAGCTTTCTTT
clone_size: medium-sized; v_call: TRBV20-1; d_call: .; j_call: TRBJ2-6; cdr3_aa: CSASGQTSGANVLTF; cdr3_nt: TGCAGTGCTAGTGGGCAGACCTCTGGGGCCAACGTCCTGACTTTC
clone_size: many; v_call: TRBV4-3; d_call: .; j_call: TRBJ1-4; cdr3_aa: CASSPRRGDEKLFF; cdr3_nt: TGCGCCAGCAGCCCGCGCAGGGGTGATGAAAAACTGTTTTTT
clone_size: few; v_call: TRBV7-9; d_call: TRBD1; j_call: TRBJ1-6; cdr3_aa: CASWDRESSYNSPLHF; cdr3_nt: TGTGCCAGCTGGGACAGGGAAAGCTCCTATAATTCACCCCTCCACTTT
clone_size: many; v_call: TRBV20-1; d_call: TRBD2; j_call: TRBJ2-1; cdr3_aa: CSLAGSYNEQFF; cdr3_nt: TGCAGTCTAGCGGGATCTTACAATGAGCAGTTCTTC
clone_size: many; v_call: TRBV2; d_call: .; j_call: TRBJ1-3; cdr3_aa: CASYRSSGNTIYF; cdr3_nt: TGTGCCAGCTACAGGTCCTCTGGAAACACCATATATTTT
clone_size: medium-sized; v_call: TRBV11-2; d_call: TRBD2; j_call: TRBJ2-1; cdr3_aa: CASSPRPRGLAVAYNEQFF; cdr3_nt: TGTGCCAGCAGCCCGCGACCAAGGGGACTAGCGGTAGCCTACAATGAGCAGTTCTTC
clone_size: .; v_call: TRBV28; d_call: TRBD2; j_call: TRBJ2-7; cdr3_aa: CASISGEGLYEQYF; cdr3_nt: TGTGCCAGCATCTCCGGGGAGGGCCTATACGAGCAGTACTTC
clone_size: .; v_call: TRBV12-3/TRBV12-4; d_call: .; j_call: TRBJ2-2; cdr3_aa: CASSWRGGTGELFF; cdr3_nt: TGTGCCAGCAGTTGGAGGGGTGGCACCGGGGAGCTGTTTTTT
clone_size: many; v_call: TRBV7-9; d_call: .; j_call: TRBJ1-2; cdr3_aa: CASSLASGRAEDGYTF; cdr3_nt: TGTGCCAGCAGCTTAGCGTCCGGCAGGGCAGAGGATGGCTACACCTTC
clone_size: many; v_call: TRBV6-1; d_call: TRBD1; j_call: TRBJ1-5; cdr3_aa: CASSGQGVGQPQHF; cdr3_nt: TGTGCCAGCAGTGGACAGGGGGTCGGGCAGCCCCAGCATTTT
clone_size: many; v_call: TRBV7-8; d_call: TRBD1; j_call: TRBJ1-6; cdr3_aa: CASSLRTGRNSPLHF; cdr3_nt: TGTGCCAGCAGCTTGCGGACAGGGCGAAATTCACCCCTCCACTTT
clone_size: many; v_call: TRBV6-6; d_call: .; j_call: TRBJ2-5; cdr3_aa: CASSYDAGPRETQYF; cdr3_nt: TGTGCCAGCAGTTACGATGCAGGTCCCCGAGAGACCCAGTACTTC
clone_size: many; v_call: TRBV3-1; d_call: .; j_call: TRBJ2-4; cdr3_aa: CASSQGSIQYF; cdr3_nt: TGTGCCAGCAGCCAAGGGAGTATTCAGTACTTC
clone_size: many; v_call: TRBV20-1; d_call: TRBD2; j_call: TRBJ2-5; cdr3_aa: CSAPRGRETQYF; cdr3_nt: TGCAGTGCTCCGCGCGGGAGGGAGACCCAGTACTTC
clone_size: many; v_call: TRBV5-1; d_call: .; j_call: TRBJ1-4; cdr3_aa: CASSPDQGSTNEKLFF; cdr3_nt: TGCGCCAGCAGCCCCGACCAGGGGTCCACTAATGAAAAACTGTTTTTT
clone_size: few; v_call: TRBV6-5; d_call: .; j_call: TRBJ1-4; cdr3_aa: CASSYRTAPEVKLFF; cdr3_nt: TGTGCCAGCAGTTACCGGACTGCCCCAGAAGTAAAACTGTTTTTT
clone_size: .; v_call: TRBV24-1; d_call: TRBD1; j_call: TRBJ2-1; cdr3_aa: CATTSDRGMSRSYNEQFF; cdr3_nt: TGTGCCACCACCTCGGACAGGGGGATGTCGCGGTCCTACAATGAGCAGTTCTTC
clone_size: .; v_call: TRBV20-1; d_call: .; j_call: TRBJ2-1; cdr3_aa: CSAAAGGPDEQFF; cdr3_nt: TGCAGTGCTGCAGCCGGGGGGCCAGATGAGCAGTTCTTC
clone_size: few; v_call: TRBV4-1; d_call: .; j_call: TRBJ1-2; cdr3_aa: CASSPLPLYGYTF; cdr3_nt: TGCGCCAGCAGCCCCCTTCCGCTCTATGGCTACACCTTC
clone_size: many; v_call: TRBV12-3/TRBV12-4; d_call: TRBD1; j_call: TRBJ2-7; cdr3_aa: CASSSTGGQTYEQYF; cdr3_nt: TGTGCCAGCAGTTCCACAGGGGGCCAGACCTACGAGCAGTACTTC
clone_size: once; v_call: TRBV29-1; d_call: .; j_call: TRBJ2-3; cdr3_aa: CSVEGLGSQYF; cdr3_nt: TGCAGCGTTGAAGGGCTAGGATCGCAGTATTTT
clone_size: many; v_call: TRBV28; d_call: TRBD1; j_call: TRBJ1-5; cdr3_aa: CASRQGTGGRNQPQHF; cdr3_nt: TGTGCCAGCAGACAAGGGACAGGGGGCCGCAATCAGCCCCAGCATTTT
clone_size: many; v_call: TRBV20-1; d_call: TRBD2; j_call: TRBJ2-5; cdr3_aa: CSARDIRLAGGPSRETQYF; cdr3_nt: TGCAGTGCTAGAGATATTAGACTAGCGGGAGGCCCTTCTCGGGAGACCCAGTACTTC
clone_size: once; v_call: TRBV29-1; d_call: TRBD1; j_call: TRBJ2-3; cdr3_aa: CSVEPGQGVDTQYF; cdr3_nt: TGCAGCGTTGAACCGGGACAGGGGGTAGATACGCAGTATTTT
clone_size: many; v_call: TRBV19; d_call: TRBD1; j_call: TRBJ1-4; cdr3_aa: CASIPPPRTGNEKLFF; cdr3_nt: TGTGCCAGCATACCTCCGCCGCGGACAGGGAACGAAAAACTGTTTTTT
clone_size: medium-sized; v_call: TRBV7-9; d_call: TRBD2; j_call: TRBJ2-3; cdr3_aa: CASSPARGTSGRMDTQYF; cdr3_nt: TGTGCCAGCAGCCCCGCACGGGGGACTAGCGGGAGAATGGATACGCAGTATTTT
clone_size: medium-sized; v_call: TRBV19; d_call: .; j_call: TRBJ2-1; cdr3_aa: CASSPGGGGYEQFF; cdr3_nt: TGTGCCAGTAGTCCAGGAGGAGGGGGCTATGAGCAGTTCTTC
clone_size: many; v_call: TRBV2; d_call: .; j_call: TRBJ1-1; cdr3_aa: CASRGGDTEAFF; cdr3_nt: TGTGCCAGCAGGGGGGGGGACACTGAAGCTTTCTTT
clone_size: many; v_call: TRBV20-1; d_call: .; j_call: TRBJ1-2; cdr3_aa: CSARDHMSLTFGYTF; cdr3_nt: TGCAGTGCTAGAGATCACATGAGTCTGACCTTTGGCTACACCTTC
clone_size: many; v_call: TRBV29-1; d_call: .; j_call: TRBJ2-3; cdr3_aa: CSVEGGVRDTQYF; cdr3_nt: TGCAGCGTTGAAGGGGGAGTCCGAGATACGCAGTATTTT
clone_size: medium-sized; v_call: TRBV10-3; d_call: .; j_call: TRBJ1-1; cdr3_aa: CAISESGGRTLNTEAFF; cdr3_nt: TGTGCCATCAGTGAGTCAGGGGGGCGAACTTTGAACACTGAAGCTTTCTTT
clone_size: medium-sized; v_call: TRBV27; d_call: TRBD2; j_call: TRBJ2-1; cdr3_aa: CASSSSRLAGNEQFF; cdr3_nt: TGTGCCAGCAGTTCGTCCCGACTAGCGGGTAATGAGCAGTTCTTC
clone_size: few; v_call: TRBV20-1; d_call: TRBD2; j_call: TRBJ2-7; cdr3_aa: CSASIAGGYEQYF; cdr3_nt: TGCAGTGCTAGTATAGCGGGAGGGTACGAGCAGTACTTC
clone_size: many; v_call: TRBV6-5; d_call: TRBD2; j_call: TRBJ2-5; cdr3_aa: CASSKREGRETQYF; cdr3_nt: TGTGCCAGCAGTAAAAGGGAGGGTCGGGAGACCCAGTACTTC
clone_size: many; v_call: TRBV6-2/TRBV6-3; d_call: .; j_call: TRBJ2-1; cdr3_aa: CASSYSGSGSSYNEQFF; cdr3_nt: TGTGCCAGCAGTTACTCGGGGAGCGGTAGCTCCTACAATGAGCAGTTCTTC
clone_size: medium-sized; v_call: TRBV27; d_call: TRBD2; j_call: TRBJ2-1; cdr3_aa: CASSPIPLAGAYNEQFF; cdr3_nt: TGTGCCAGCAGTCCTATCCCCCTGGCGGGAGCCTACAATGAGCAGTTCTTC